Listed here are 25 T cell receptor beta chains from one sample, sequenced in a study of type 1 regulatory T cells (dated by TCRdb to the early 2020s). For sequencing, an Illumina MiSeq was employed. The public reads were reanalyzed by TCRdb: fastp trimming at Q25, MiXCR alignment, in-frame beta chains only. Entries are consolidated by CDR3 protein sequence, retaining the most common genes and DNA. The sample table contains about 60,000 distinct CDR3 sequences; only one count was recorded for approximately 60% of them. The ten largest account for 1.5% to 2% of the sample. Their antigens are not known. Sequencing was performed on cultured non-Tr1 T cells, either the whole culture or a sorted T cell fraction (not recorded which). The sample's cell subset or site label, in plain terms: non-Tr1 population from the T-allo10 product. The receptors shown here come from a human donor in good health.

This chain uses TRBV4-3 with TRBJ2-3; 11 positions match TRBD2. Germline CDR1 LGHNA, CDR2 YSLEER. V was pared by 0 bases and J by 7 bases, with 6 bases of the junction left unmatched. The CDR3 runs to 16 residues. The CDR3 region is CASSQEGTSGANTQYF. The CDR3, as DNA: TGCGCCAGCAGCCAAGAAGGGACTAGCGGAGCCAATACGCAGTATTTT.

This clonotype is labeled medium-sized. The CDR3 DNA is TGTGCCAGCAGCGGGGACAGGGATTCACCCCTCCACTTT. Its protein product is CASSGDRDSPLHF. The chain uses TRBV2 and TRBJ1-6, with TRBD1 identical over 9 bases. J was trimmed by 8 bases and V by 6 bases; bases with no gene match: 2. Germline V gene data show CDR1 as SNHLY and CDR2 as FYNNEI. This CDR3 has 13 amino acids.

J is TRBJ1-1 and V is TRBV3-1, with a possible D match to TRBD1 (5 bases). The CDR3 spans 14 residues. Trimming took 4 bases from V and 1 from J, leaving 10 bases between them. CDR1 is LGHDT, CDR2 YNNKEL, per germline (reference sequence). The CDR3 nucleotides read TGTGCCAGCAGCCCGGGACGGAAGAACACTGAAGCTTTCTTT. This sequence encodes CASSPGRKNTEAFF.

The J gene is TRBJ1-4, the V gene TRBV20-1; 7 bases match TRBD1. This CDR3 spans 13 amino acids. V trimming: 5 bases; J trimming: 7 bases; junction bases outside the gene matches: 7. Germline V gene sequence: CDR1 DFQATT, CDR2 SNEGSKA (reference sequence). The CDR3 DNA sequence: TGCAGTGCTCAGACAGGGTTGGCTGAAAAACTGTTTTTT. This translates into CSAQTGLAEKLFF.

The chain employs TRBV15 and TRBJ2-1; D might be TRBD2 (6 bases). The V end was cut by 2 bases, the J end by 2 bases, with 13 bases between. Germline V gives CDR1 LNHNV, CDR2 YYDKDF (reference sequence). The CDR3 is 16 amino acids. DNA for the CDR3: TGTGCCACCAGCAGAATGGTTCCTAGCGCCTACAATGAGCAGTTCTTC. Amino acid sequence: CATSRMVPSAYNEQFF.

This sequence joins TRBV5-1 and TRBJ2-3; weak D call: TRBD2 (5 bases). Trimming removed 0 bases from V and 8 bases from J, with 7 bases in between. Germline V gene sequence: CDR1 SGHRS, CDR2 YFSETQ. The CDR3 length is 12 residues. CDR3 in amino acids: CASSLGRGTQYF. In nucleotides, the CDR3 is TGCGCCAGCAGCTTGGGACGGGGTACGCAGTATTTT.

The V gene is TRBV2, the J gene TRBJ2-5; D remains ambiguous. This CDR3 is 16 amino acids long. V gave up 7 bases and J gave up 2 bases, with 20 bases separating them. Germline CDR1 is SNHLY and CDR2 is FYNNEI. In DNA form, the CDR3 reads TGTGCCAGCACTGATGGGGTTTTACCAAGTCAAGAGACCCAGTACTTC. This encodes CASTDGVLPSQETQYF.

This chain uses TRBV7-2 with TRBJ1-1, with a tentative D call TRBD1 (5 bases). V was pared by 1 base and J by 4 bases, with 16 bases between. The germline V gene encodes CDR1 SGHTA and CDR2 FQGNSA. The CDR3 runs to 16 residues. For the CDR3, the DNA is TGTGCCAGCAGCTTAGGACTGAAGGGGCCCAGCACTGAAGCTTTCTTT. This gives the protein CASSLGLKGPSTEAFF.

The chain couples TRBV7-2 to TRBJ1-4; perhaps TRBD1 as D (5 bases). V was pared by 5 bases and J by 4 bases, with 11 bases between. The CDR3 contains 14 residues. Germline CDR1 SGHTA, CDR2 FQGNSA. The CDR3 region is CASSPGGSNEKLFF. DNA for the CDR3: TGTGCCAGCAGCCCGGGGGGGAGTAATGAAAAACTGTTTTTT.

The rearrangement links TRBV10-3 to TRBJ1-6; a possible D gene is TRBD1 (6 bases). The length of the CDR3 is 15 residues. CDR1 is ENHRY and CDR2 is SYGVKD in the germline V gene. Trimming pared 4 bases from V and 7 bases from J, leaving 14 bases between. The CDR3 DNA is TGTGCCATCAGTGGTCAGGGGTTGGGGAATTCACCCCTCCACTTT. Residues: CAISGQGLGNSPLHF.

This rearrangement joins TRBV28 to TRBJ1-2; possible D gene TRBD1, 6 bases. The CDR3 contains 16 residues. Germline-derived CDR1 and CDR2 are MDHEN and SYDVKM. Trimming removed 3 bases from V and 4 bases from J, with 18 bases in between. The CDR3 DNA sequence: TGTGCCAGCAGTTTCAGGGGCCAGGGTGTTTTCTATGGCTACACCTTC. It encodes CASSFRGQGVFYGYTF.

This clonotype was counted a few times. The chain employs TRBV4-3 and TRBJ2-5; tentatively, D is TRBD1 (5 bases). The germline CDR1 and CDR2 sequences are LGHNA and YSLEER. This CDR3 is built from 15 residues. The V and J ends lost 0 bases and 5 bases respectively, with 13 bases between them. CDR3 nucleotides: TGCGCCAGCAGCCAAGAAGGCCAGGGAACGGAGACCCAGTACTTC. It is translated as CASSQEGQGTETQYF.

This chain links TRBV24-1 with TRBJ2-3; 10 bases line up with TRBD2. The CDR3 extends over 16 amino acids. The junction had 4 bases not matched to a gene; V was cut back by 4 bases and J by 1 base. Looked up from germline, CDR1 is KGHDR and CDR2 is SFDVKD. The CDR3 bases are TGTGCCACCAGTGACTCCGGGACTAGCGGCACAGATACGCAGTATTTT. Residues: CATSDSGTSGTDTQYF.

This clonotype was seen a few times. V gene TRBV2 combines with J gene TRBJ2-5; TRBD2 aligns across 8 bases. The CDR3 has 14 residues. The V and J ends lost 3 bases and 1 base, in that order; junction bases with no gene match: 1. Germline V CDR1 and CDR2: SNHLY, FYNNEI. The CDR3 DNA reads as TGTGCCAGCAGTGACACTAGCGGCCAAGAGACCCAGTACTTC. This translates into CASSDTSGQETQYF.

The CDR3 DNA is TGTGCCAGCAAAGACAGGGGGCATGGTGAAGCTTTCTTT. This gives the protein CASKDRGHGEAFF. The gene calls are TRBV2 and TRBJ1-1; 10 bases map to TRBD1. Germline loops: CDR1 SNHLY, CDR2 FYNNEI. The junction had 6 bases not matched to a gene; V was cut back by 7 bases and J by 7 bases. CDR3 size: 13 residues.

There are a few counts of this clonotype. The rearrangement links TRBV30 to TRBJ2-2; 7 nucleotides align to TRBD1. Per germline, CDR1 GTSNPN and CDR2 SVGIG (reference sequence). The CDR3 has 14 residues. The J segment lost 3 bases and the V segment lost 0 bases, leaving 1 base of the junction unmatched. The chain's CDR3 is CAWSVQGYTGELFF. The CDR3 region has the DNA TGTGCCTGGAGTGTACAGGGGTACACCGGGGAGCTGTTTTTT. The entire variable domain, with the rest obtained from reference TRBV30 and TRBJ2-2, is as follows: SQTIHQWPATLVQPVGSPLSLECTVEGTSNPNLYWYRQAAGRGLQLLFYSVGIGQISSEVPQNLSASRPQDRQFILSSKKLLLSDSGFYLCAWSVQGYTGELFFGEGSRLTVL.

This clonotype was detected only a few times. V usage is TRBV7-2 and J usage is TRBJ2-3; 13 bases are a match to TRBD2. The CDR3 consists of 15 residues. Germline V gives CDR1 SGHTA, CDR2 FQGNSA. The V segment lost 6 bases and the J segment 6 bases; nucleotides outside the gene matches: 6. Here the CDR3 reads CASRGGLAGADTQYF. The DNA for the CDR3 is TGTGCCAGCAGGGGTGGACTAGCGGGAGCCGATACGCAGTATTTT.

The chain recombines TRBV20-1 with TRBJ2-7; 15 bases fit TRBD2. Germline lookup yields CDR1 DFQATT and CDR2 SNEGSKA (reference sequence). Trimming removed 4 bases from V and 4 bases from J; junction bases left unmatched: 8. The CDR3 sequence is 16 residues long. CDR3 coding DNA: TGCAGTGCTACTCACGGACTAGCGGGAGGGAGGTACGAGCAGTACTTC. Translating gives CSATHGLAGGRYEQYF.

The rearrangement joins TRBV28 to TRBJ1-2; D not resolved. V lost 5 bases, J lost 7 bases, and 20 bases lay in between. CDR3 length: 15 residues. Germline V gives CDR1 MDHEN, CDR2 SYDVKM. CDR3 region: CASSRSFSLWGGYTF. DNA of the CDR3: TGTGCCAGCAGTCGATCTTTTAGTTTATGGGGTGGCTACACCTTC.

The J gene is TRBJ1-6, the V gene TRBV11-2, with D maybe TRBD1 (5 bases). The length of the CDR3 is 15 residues. Trimming removed 4 bases from V and 5 bases from J, with 12 bases in between. Per the germline V gene, CDR1 is SGHAT and CDR2 is FQNNGV. CDR3 sequence reads: CASSSLLTDNSPLHF. Written as DNA, the CDR3 is TGTGCCAGCAGCTCCCTTTTGACAGATAATTCACCCCTCCACTTT.

The J gene is TRBJ2-7, the V gene TRBV6-1; tentatively, D is TRBD1 (5 bases). The germline V and J ends were trimmed by 7 bases and 7 bases, with 23 bases remaining between them. The CDR3 runs 15 residues. The germline V gene encodes CDR1 MNHNS and CDR2 SASEGT. CDR3 DNA sequence: TGTGCCAGCACCCTGGGTGCAGGGTCCTACAATGAGCAGTACTTC. It specifies CASTLGAGSYNEQYF.

The chain carries TRBV5-1 and TRBJ2-1; possible D gene TRBD2, 8 bases. V lost 4 bases to trimming and J lost 3 bases, with 17 bases between them. Germline V lookup: CDR1 SGHRS, CDR2 YFSETQ. The CDR3 spans 16 residues. The CDR3 spells CASSPRGSGGYNEQFF. CDR3 sequence (DNA): TGCGCCAGCAGCCCCAGGGGGAGCGGGGGCTACAATGAGCAGTTCTTC.

This clonotype is a singleton in its sample. This sequence joins TRBV29-1 and TRBJ2-3; a weak D match, TRBD1 (6 bases). CDR1 and CDR2 from the germline V gene are SQVTM and ANQGSEA. V dropped 3 bases and J dropped 5 bases, with 15 bases sitting between them. The CDR3 covers 14 residues. CDR3 nucleotide sequence: TGCAGCGTTGAGGGTGGACAGCTCGGAGATACGCAGTATTTT. It codes for CSVEGGQLGDTQYF.

This chain links TRBV2 with TRBJ1-6; tentatively, D is TRBD1 (6 bases). V was shortened by 3 bases and J by 7 bases, with 10 bases between the two germline ends. The CDR3 spans 14 residues. Germline V gene data show CDR1 as SNHLY and CDR2 as FYNNEI. Here the CDR3 reads CASSDRTANSPLHF. CDR3 in DNA: TGTGCCAGCAGTGACAGGACAGCCAATTCACCCCTCCACTTT.

V is TRBV7-8 and J is TRBJ1-5; D may be TRBD1 (5 bases). CDR3 length: 15 residues. In germline, CDR1 is SGHVS, CDR2 FQNEAQ. V gave up 5 bases and J gave up 7 bases, with 18 bases separating them. CDR3 protein: CASSPTELAGQPQHF. CDR3 sequence (DNA): TGTGCCAGCAGCCCAACAGAATTAGCAGGGCAGCCCCAGCATTTT.